Reported below is one TCR beta chain. What it binds is unknown. In the PCR, 60 Vbeta and 13 Jbeta primers were used. Libraries were prepared by immunoSEQ multiplex PCR; TCRdb keeps only in-frame clonotypes and omits some of them. The sample lists 150,000 or so clones; approximately 80% were seen once. This record belongs to a study of cytomegalovirus exposure and HLA in healthy donors. As for the study in general: The Caucasian-associated ancestry cluster held more than 80% of a few hundred genotyped donors.

Whole-study results and caveats: About 90% or about 30% of the time was how often most TCR beta V segments were productive, according to an earlier analysis. Later analysis demonstrated an association between a missense DCLRE1C variant and TCR beta V- and J-gene trimming. Presence/absence analyses treated sequencing depth as roughly uniform across donors.

The origin of this receptor is a man aged 30 to 39 in good health and CMV-seropositive. The source material was PBMCs.

DNA for the CDR3: TGTGCCAGCAGCTTAGCGGGACAGGGGGTCTACGAGCAGTACTTC. This sequence encodes CASSLAGQGVYEQYF. The chain is built from TRBV7-6 and TRBJ2-7, with 11 bases that match TRBD1. CDR3 length: 15 residues. Unmatched junction bases numbered 1, after V lost 0 bases and J lost 3 bases. Germline V gene data show CDR1 as SGHVS and CDR2 as FNYEAQ.